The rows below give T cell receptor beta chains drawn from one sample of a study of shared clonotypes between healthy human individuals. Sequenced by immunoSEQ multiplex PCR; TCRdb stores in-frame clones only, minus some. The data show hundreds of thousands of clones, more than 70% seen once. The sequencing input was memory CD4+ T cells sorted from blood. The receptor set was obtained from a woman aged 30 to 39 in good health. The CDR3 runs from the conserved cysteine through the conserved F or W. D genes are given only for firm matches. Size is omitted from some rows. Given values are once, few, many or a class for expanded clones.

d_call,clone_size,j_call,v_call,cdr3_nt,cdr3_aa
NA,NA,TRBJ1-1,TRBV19,TGTGCCAGTAAGGGGGGCGGCTGGACTGAAGCTTTCTTT,CASKGGGWTEAFF
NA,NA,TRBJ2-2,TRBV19,TGTGCCAGTAGTCTTCAGAGGGGCTACACCGGGGAGCTGTTTTTT,CASSLQRGYTGELFF
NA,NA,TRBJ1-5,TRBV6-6,TGTGCCAGCAGTGGGAACTATCAGCCCCAGCATTTT,CASSGNYQPQHF
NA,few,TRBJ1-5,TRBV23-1,TGCGCCAGCATTACAGGGACCAACAATCAGCCCCAGCATTTT,CASITGTNNQPQHF
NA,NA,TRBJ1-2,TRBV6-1,TGTGCCAGCAGTGACCCCTCGACCTCCTGGTATGGCTACACCTTC,CASSDPSTSWYGYTF
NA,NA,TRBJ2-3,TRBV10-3,TGTGCCATCAGTGAAGCTTTGAGCGGCACAGATACGCAGTATTTT,CAISEALSGTDTQYF
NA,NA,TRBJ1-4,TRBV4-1,TGCGCCAGCAGCCAAGGATTATCTTGGGATAATGAAAAACTGTTTTTT,CASSQGLSWDNEKLFF
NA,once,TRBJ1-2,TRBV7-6,TGTGCCAGCAGCTTAGCGGACAACTCCGCACCCTTTTATGGCTACACCTTC,CASSLADNSAPFYGYTF
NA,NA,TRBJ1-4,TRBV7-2,TGTGCCAGCAGCATACAGACTAATGAAAAACTGTTTTTT,CASSIQTNEKLFF
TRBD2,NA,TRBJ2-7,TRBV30,TGTGCCTGGAGTGTACTAGCGGGAGCAGCCGAGCAGTACTTC,CAWSVLAGAAEQYF